Reported below is one T cell receptor (beta chain). Its recognized antigen is unknown. At one end, the junction sequence differs from germline, possibly due to a read error. Each collaborating institution followed its own protocols to collect whole blood in K2EDTA tubes. For TCRbeta analysis, collaborators shipped samples as frozen whole blood, isolated PBMCs, or DNA extracted from either of those sample types. Inclusive of the bounding cysteine and phenylalanine, the CDR3 is 16 residues long. Only CDR3 DNA is held: 48 bases, read in frame from base 1. CDR1 and CDR2 are read off the germline V gene (reference sequence) as SEHNR and FQNEAQ. This specimen comes from a study of blood T cell repertoires in COVID-19 (dated by TCRdb to about 2020). Background on the whole study: Samples from collaborators originated in the United States, Italy and Spain and spanned both the acute and convalescent phases of COVID-19. The material from the prospective study consisted of cDNA or gDNA derived from T cells, B-cell-depleted T cells, or PBMCs. Subjects who had been exposed to COVID-19, were actively infected with it, or had recovered from it provided the deeply sampled blood TCRbeta repertoires that made up the dataset. The repertoires were made available in a free public database intended to serve as a resource for research on the immune response to SARS-CoV-2. Samples came from the ongoing ImmuneRACE study (first 160 participants) plus 1,254 subjects from 6 global collaborators. Nearly every sample came with metadata listing a de-identified subject ID, COVID-19 status, age in years and sex. Where available, HLA class I and class II types were obtained from metadata supplied by the sample provider rather than from assay-based typing. The paper as a whole reports these results and caveats: Clinical and demographic metadata were provided uncurated, with the amount varying by source and participant.

The immunoSEQ Assay, a bias-controlled multiplex PCR, was used to amplify TCRbeta CDR3 regions from genomic DNA. Under the source paper's analysis protocol: Nucleated cell counts per sample were estimated from amplification of reference gene primers within the assay. To quantify the absolute abundance of each unique TCRbeta CDR3 rearrangement, sequence reads were collapsed and filtered. For each sample, productive Simpson clonality was calculated as the square root of Simpson's diversity index across productive rearrangements. Drawn from immuneACCESS, this table holds only the in-frame rearrangements with V and J called that TCRdb kept. Clones are partly lost; checked studies trace under half to an unresolved V gene and leave the rest unexplained. Clone size and the V and J calls come from that table; the DNA yielded D and trimming. The sample records about 180,000 clones, roughly 79% of which are singletons. The biggest ten clones account for 26% of the sample.

Rearrangement joined TRBV7-9 to TRBJ2-7; 9 bases in the middle match TRBD1. Material for sequencing was peripheral blood. The clonotype comes from a woman aged 70 to 79 with acute or convalescent COVID-19. The DNA sequence reads TGTGCCAGCAGGGGCGGGGTCGGGACAGGGTCCTCCGAGCAGTACTTC. Its protein is CASRGGVGTGSSEQYF.